This T cell receptor (beta chain) comes out of a study of shared clonotypes between healthy human individuals. Study at large: Participating donors consisted of two women and a few men aged 18 to 49.

The authors ran the assay at deep level. TCRdb keeps only in-frame clones here, not all; method: immunoSEQ multiplex PCR. The table shows approximately 1,500,000 clones, with around 97% occurring only once. Whole-study results and caveats: Sample collection involved blood only; tissue repertoires are likely different.

Concerning this clone itself: Its antigen is currently unknown.

The germline V gene has CDR1 SGHDT and CDR2 YYEEEE. The ends lost 0 bases at V and 4 bases at J; junction bases unmatched: 2. CDR3 size: 15 residues. J is TRBJ2-5 and V is TRBV5-6; 11 nucleotides align to TRBD1. Input material: naive CD4+ T cells sorted from blood. As for subset: CD45RA+ positively selected. This receptor was obtained from a man younger than 40 in good health. The CDR3 spells CASSLVGQGGETQYF. As DNA, the CDR3 is TGTGCCAGCAGCTTGGTGGGACAGGGGGGAGAGACCCAGTACTTC.